This T cell receptor (beta chain) was identified in a study of shared clonotypes between healthy human individuals. Per germline, CDR1 SQVTM and CDR2 ANQGSEA. V shed 7 bases, J shed 1 base, and the junction held 5 bases outside the gene matches. The CDR3 has 14 amino acids. Repertoires were generated with immunoSEQ multiplex PCR, while TCRdb's copy carries only in-frame clones and drops some. The data show millions of clones, over 85% seen once. General study points: Only blood samples were collected, and tissue repertoires likely differ. Generation probabilities of non-shared clonotypes were lower (relative to those shared by all four donors). The genetic and exposure-history diversity represented was limited by few donors.

On this clone: Its target is unknown. This sample also contains other DNA sequences that code for the same CDR3.

This chain uses TRBV29-1 with TRBJ2-3, with 10 nucleotides matching TRBD2. The source of this sequence is a man younger than 35 in good health. Some clones in this sample may be carry-over from other donors' samples. Sequencing was done on a sample of naive CD4+ T cells from PBMCs. The subset: CD45RA+ positively selected. The CDR3 DNA sequence: TGCAGCGCAGGCCTAGCGGGAGGCACAGATACGCAGTATTTT. As protein: CSAGLAGGTDTQYF.